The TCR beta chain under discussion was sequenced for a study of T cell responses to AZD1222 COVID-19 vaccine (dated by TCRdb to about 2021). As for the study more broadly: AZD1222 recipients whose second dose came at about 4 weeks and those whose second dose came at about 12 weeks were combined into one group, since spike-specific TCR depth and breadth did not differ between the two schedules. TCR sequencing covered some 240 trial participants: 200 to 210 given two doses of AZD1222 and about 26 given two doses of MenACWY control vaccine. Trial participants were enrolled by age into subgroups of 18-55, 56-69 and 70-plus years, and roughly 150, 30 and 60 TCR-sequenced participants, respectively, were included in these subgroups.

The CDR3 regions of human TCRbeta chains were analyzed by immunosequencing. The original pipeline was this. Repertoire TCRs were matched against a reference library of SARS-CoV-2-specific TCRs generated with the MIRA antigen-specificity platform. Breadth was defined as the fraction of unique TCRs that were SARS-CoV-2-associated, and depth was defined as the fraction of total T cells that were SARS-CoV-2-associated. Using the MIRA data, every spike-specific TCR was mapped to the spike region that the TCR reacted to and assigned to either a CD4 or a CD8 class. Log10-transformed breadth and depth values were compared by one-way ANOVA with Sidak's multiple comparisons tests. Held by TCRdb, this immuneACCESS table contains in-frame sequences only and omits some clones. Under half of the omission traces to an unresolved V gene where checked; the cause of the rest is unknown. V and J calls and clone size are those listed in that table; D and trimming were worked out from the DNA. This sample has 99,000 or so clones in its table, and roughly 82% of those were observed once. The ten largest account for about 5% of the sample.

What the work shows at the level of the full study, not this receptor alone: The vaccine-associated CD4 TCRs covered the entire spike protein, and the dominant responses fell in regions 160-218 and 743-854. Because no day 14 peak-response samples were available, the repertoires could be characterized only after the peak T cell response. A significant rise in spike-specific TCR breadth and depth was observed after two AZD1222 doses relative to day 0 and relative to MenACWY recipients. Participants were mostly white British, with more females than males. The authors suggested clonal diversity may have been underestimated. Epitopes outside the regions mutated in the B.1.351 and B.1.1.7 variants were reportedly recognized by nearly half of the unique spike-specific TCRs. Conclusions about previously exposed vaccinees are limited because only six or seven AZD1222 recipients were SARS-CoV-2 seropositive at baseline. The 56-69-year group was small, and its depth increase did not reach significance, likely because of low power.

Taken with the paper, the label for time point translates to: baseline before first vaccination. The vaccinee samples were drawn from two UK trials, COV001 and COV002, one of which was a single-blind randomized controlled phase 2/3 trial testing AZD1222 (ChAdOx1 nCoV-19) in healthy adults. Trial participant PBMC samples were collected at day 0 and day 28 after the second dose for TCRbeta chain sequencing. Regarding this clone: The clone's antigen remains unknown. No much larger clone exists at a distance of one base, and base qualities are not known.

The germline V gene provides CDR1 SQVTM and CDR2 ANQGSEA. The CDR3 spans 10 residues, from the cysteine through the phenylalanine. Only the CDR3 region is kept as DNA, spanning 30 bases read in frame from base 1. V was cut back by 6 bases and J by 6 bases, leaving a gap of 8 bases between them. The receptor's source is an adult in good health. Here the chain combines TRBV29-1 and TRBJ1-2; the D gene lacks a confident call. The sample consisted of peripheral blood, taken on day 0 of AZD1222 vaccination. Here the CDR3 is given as CSVSSNGYTF. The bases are TGCAGCGTCTCCTCAAATGGCTACACCTTC.